This TCR beta chain is from a study of T cells in Graves' hyperthyroidism and ophthalmopathy (dated by TCRdb to the late 2010s). Context from the whole study: Peripheral blood samples were taken at the time of initial diagnosis, prior to any treatment. To identify TCR V-J signatures that set the groups apart, the researchers used a discovery cohort of about a hundred patients, made up of some 41 with Graves' ophthalmopathy and about 60 with stable Graves' hyperthyroidism. Whether ophthalmopathy could be predicted prospectively was tested in an independent validation cohort made up of roughly 20 hyperthyroidism patients plus 17 patients who later progressed to ophthalmopathy. The 100 or so discovery patients were randomly divided into training and test sets at a 7:3 ratio. In addition, the study compared T-cell repertoires in thyroid tissue and in blood from about 6 Graves' hyperthyroidism patients. After sampling, hyperthyroidism patients received methimazole starting at 30 mg daily, and ophthalmopathy patients received high-dose intravenous methylprednisolone. According to the paper, TCR Vbeta CDR3 sequencing was carried out on around 140 peripheral blood samples, which came from fewer than 50 ophthalmopathy, under 80 hyperthyroidism and roughly 17 progressor patients.

On the study overall, not on this receptor specifically: Sample size was not statistically predetermined, and investigators were not blinded to group allocation. In validation, progression to ophthalmopathy was predicted by the model with 70.59% sensitivity and about 72% specificity, a median of approximately 6.5 months before onset. A model built on a 13 V-J signature distinguished ophthalmopathy from stable hyperthyroidism, reaching roughly 88% sensitivity and under 84% specificity in cross-validation and 80%/75% in testing. Most expanded thyroid clonotypes (frequency above 0.001) were also found in blood, which suggests that blood repertoires may mirror thyroid immune responses.

This clonotype was seen repeatedly, ten times or more. The antigen this receptor binds is unknown. Within one base of it there is no much larger clone, and no base qualities were kept. The TCR beta CDR3 regions were amplified from RNA transcripts. The first round of RT-PCR for the TCR CDR3 was performed with the HTBI primer set and the Qiagen OneStep RT-PCR kit. Libraries were constructed in a second round of multiplex PCR, after which size selection and purification were carried out. Libraries were sequenced paired-end with 100 bp reads on an Illumina HiSeq2000. As for how the authors treated the data: Raw data were processed with SOAPnuke, discarding reads with adapters, uncalled bases, mean Phred below 15, or no exact constant-primer or identifier match. COPE v1.2.5 was used to merge high-quality paired reads, and clonotypes were defined as unique nucleotide sequences. MiTCR v1.1 was used to align clonotypes to the IMGT TRBV, TRBD and TRBJ reference segments. The analysis included only V-J combinations with a frequency above 0.0001, which together covered more than 98% of the repertoires. A TCS score was defined as the ratio of F50 (clonal expansion) to E x V (chaos), with BLOSUM62-based TCRdist applied between CDR3 peptides within each V-J. Welch's t-statistics and random forest reduced roughly 540 V-J features to 13, which were used in a naive Bayes classifier (R e1071). Starting from the raw public reads, TCRdb applied fastp trimming at Q25, assembled clones with MiXCR and retained in-frame beta chains. Every distinct CDR3 protein forms one entry, paired with its most common genes and DNA. The V and J calls and clone size come from TCRdb's table, not from the authors' own analysis. The sample table holds a few hundred thousand distinct CDR3 sequences, of which about 13% were seen once. Roughly 9.2% of the sample is in the top ten clones.

Graves' hyperthyroidism was defined as stable when no progression to ophthalmopathy occurred over 18 months of follow-up. Hyperthyroidism patients were aged 18 to 65 years and newly diagnosed, with disease duration of less than 2 months. Any patient with an uncontrolled infection, another autoimmune disease, pregnancy or lactation was excluded. Clinical symptoms, serum thyroxine and TRAb, thyroid ultrasound, and orbital computed tomography formed the basis for the diagnoses. PBMCs were isolated from roughly 10 ml of fresh peripheral blood by Ficoll-Paque density gradient centrifugation. Trizol reagent was used to extract total RNA, and RNA quality was then checked on an Agilent 2100 Bioanalyzer. From cysteine to phenylalanine, the CDR3 is 14 amino acids long. Just the 42-base CDR3 DNA is kept, in frame starting at base 1. V and J lose 3 bases and 9 bases, and a span of 14 bases separates them. Sequences KGHDR (CDR1) and SFDVKD (CDR2) are obtained from the germline V gene.

The specimen was blood. This chain joins TRBV24-1 to TRBJ1-5; no D gene is confidently identified. The TCR comes from a woman aged 18-30 years with Graves' hyperthyroidism. In nucleotide form, the sequence is TGTGCCACCAGTGATCCAGCCCCTGGTGCGCCCCAGCATTTT. This codes for CATSDPAPGAPQHF.